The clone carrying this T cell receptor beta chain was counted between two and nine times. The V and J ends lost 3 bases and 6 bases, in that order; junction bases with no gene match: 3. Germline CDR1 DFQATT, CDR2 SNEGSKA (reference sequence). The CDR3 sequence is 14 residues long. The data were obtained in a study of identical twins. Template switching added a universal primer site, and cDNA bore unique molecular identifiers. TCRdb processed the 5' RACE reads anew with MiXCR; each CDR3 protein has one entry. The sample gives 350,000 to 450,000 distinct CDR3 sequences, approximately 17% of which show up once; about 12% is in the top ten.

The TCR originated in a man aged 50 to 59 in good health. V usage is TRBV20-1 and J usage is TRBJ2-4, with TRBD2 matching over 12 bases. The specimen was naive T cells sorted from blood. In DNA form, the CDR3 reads TGCAGTGCTAGCCAGGGACTAGCGGGAAACATTCAGTACTTC. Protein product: CSASQGLAGNIQYF.